The clone carrying this T cell receptor beta chain was detected many times. No antigen is known for it. Germline-derived CDR1 and CDR2 are SGHAT and FQNNGV. The germline V and J ends were trimmed by 5 bases and 6 bases, with 11 bases remaining between them. The length of the CDR3 is 13 residues. Amplification of TCR alpha and beta CDR3 regions from RNA used iRepertoire nested multiplex PCR. Input was roughly 85-450 ng of tissue mRNA or PBMC total RNA. One entry per CDR3 protein results from TCRdb running MiXCR on the multiplex PCR reads. The data hold approximately 110,000 distinct CDR3 sequences, with 25% to 30% observed a single time. The data originate from a study of glioma-infiltrating T cells. Study-wide results and limits: Tissue and blood shared very few CDR3 sequences. Gliomas, especially low-grade, showed above-expected tissue-blood divergence; non-neoplastic patients showed below.

The clonotype originates from a human donor with low-grade glioma or glioblastoma, undergoing nonglioma brain surgery, or in good health (not recorded which). This chain joins TRBV11-2 and TRBJ1-5, with no clear D. The sample was glioma tissue, nonneoplastic brain tissue, or PBMCs (not recorded which). The CDR3 DNA sequence: TGTGCCAGCAGCCTGGGAGGGAGTCAGCCCCAGCATTTT. Its protein product is CASSLGGSQPQHF.